The source of this T cell receptor beta chain is a study of T cell responses to AZD1222 COVID-19 vaccine. Findings of the study overall: Unmutated regions of variants are reportedly targeted by nearly half of spike-specific TCRs. Repertoire sampling happened only post peak T cell response.

Pooling covered second doses at about 4 or about 12 weeks. V gave up 4 bases and J gave up 3 bases; unmatched junction bases: 12. The CDR3 runs to 17 residues. Looked up from germline, CDR1 is MNHNS and CDR2 is SASEGT. Assay used: immunoSEQ multiplex PCR; TCRdb lists only in-frame clones, some missing. The profile shows around 120,000 clones, 87% of them singletons. Details on this clone: Its antigen is not known.

The chain carries TRBV6-1 and TRBJ2-1, with 7 positions matching TRBD1. The clonotype comes from an adult who received the AZD1222 COVID-19 vaccine. The sequencing here drew on peripheral blood, taken 28 days after the second AZD1222 dose. CDR3 protein: CASSASTGHWGYNEQFF. Written as DNA, the CDR3 is TGTGCCAGCAGTGCCTCGACAGGGCATTGGGGCTACAATGAGCAGTTCTTC.